This T cell receptor (beta chain) is drawn from a study of human T cells and chemical hapten exposure. One entry per CDR3 protein results from TCRdb running MiXCR on the RACE reads. The sample shows approximately 90,000 distinct CDR3 sequences, roughly 12% of them seen only once. This clonotype was observed a handful of times. This CDR3 has 14 residues. V was pared by 1 base and J by 6 bases, with 2 bases of the junction left unmatched. Germline V gene sequence: CDR1 KGHSH, CDR2 LQKENI. Time point reported: patch test 1, 2 weeks after DPC sensitization. Specified treatment: therapeutic diphenylcyclopropenone sensitization with weekly scalp DPC.

The V and J genes are TRBV18 and TRBJ2-1; TRBD2 agrees at 8 bases. This clonotype originated in a woman aged 40 to 50 with alopecia areata. Some clones in this sample may be carry-over from other donors' samples. Material: whole blood, obtained in connection with sensitization to the hapten diphenylcyclopropenone (DPC). CDR3 bases: TGTGCCAGCTCACCACGTGCGGGGGGCAATGAGCAGTTCTTC. It codes for CASSPRAGGNEQFF. Full variable domain (rest looked up from reference TRBV18 and TRBJ2-1): NAGVMQNPRHLVRRRGQEARLRCSPMKGHSHVYWYRQLPEEGLKFMVYLQKENIIDESGMPKERFSAEFPKEGPSILRIQQVVRGDSAAYFCASSPRAGGNEQFFGPGTRLTVL.